These T cell receptor beta chains were read from a single sample in a study of Graves' ophthalmopathy and Graves' hyperthyroidism. Via MiXCR, TCRdb re-called the multiplex PCR reads, giving one row per CDR3 protein. This sample carries about 210,000 distinct CDR3 sequences, 25% to 30% of them seen once, and the ten largest clones take 9.1%. Sequenced: peripheral blood. The receptors here all came from a man aged 50-60 years with Graves' ophthalmopathy. The CDR3 runs from the conserved cysteine through the conserved F or W. A D gene is named only where the DNA matches it firmly. Expanded clones get a size class; other rows say once, few or many, or leave the size out.

>TRBJ2-7|many|.|TRBV10-3|13
TGTGCCATCAGGAATGCAGGGTCCTACGAGCAGTACTTC
CAIRNAGSYEQYF
>TRBJ1-1|.|.|TRBV28|14
TGTGCCAGCAGTCCAACAGGGTTCTACACTGAAGCTTTCTTT
CASSPTGFYTEAFF
>TRBJ2-7|many|TRBD2|TRBV20-1|13
TGCAGTGCTATGAGCGGGAGCTCCTACGAGCAGTACTTC
CSAMSGSSYEQYF
>TRBJ1-2|many|.|TRBV24-1|14
TGTGCCACCAGTGATAAGAAGGGGAACTATGGCTACACCTTC
CATSDKKGNYGYTF
>TRBJ2-7|many|TRBD2|TRBV5-1|14
TGCGCCAGCAGCAAAGCGGGAGTAGGTGGCGAGCAGTACTTC
CASSKAGVGGEQYF
>TRBJ1-3|.|.|TRBV11-2|14
TGTGCCAGCAGCTTAGATTCTACTGGAAACACCATATATTTT
CASSLDSTGNTIYF
>TRBJ1-3|few|.|TRBV6-5|16
TGTGCCAGCAGTTACTCCCTAGGCAGCTCTGGAAACACCATATATTTT
CASSYSLGSSGNTIYF
>TRBJ2-7|many|.|TRBV6-1|12
TGTGCCAGCGGGGATAAGACCTACGAGCAGTACTTC
CASGDKTYEQYF
>TRBJ2-7|many|TRBD1|TRBV7-2|13
TGTGCCAGCAGCGTATACAGGGGGTACGAGCAGTACTTC
CASSVYRGYEQYF
>TRBJ2-2|.|.|TRBV6-4|12
TGTGCCAGCAGCCTCATGGCCGGGGAGCTGTTTTTT
CASSLMAGELFF
>TRBJ2-2|many|.|TRBV19|13
TGTGCCAGTATTCCCGAGAACACCGGGGAGCTGTTTTTT
CASIPENTGELFF
>TRBJ1-1|many|.|TRBV20-1|11
TGCAGCGCAAGACGGTCCACTGAAGCTTTCTTT
CSARRSTEAFF
>TRBJ2-5|many|.|TRBV6-2/TRBV6-3|12
TGTGCCAGCAGTTTCCAGGGAGAGACCCAGTACTTC
CASSFQGETQYF
>TRBJ2-7|many|TRBD1|TRBV12-3/TRBV12-4|12
TGTGCCACCGGACAGGACTCCTACGAGCAGTACTTC
CATGQDSYEQYF
>TRBJ2-7|many|.|TRBV20-1|13
TGCAGTGCTAGAGATTTAACTCATTACGAGCAGTACTTC
CSARDLTHYEQYF
>TRBJ1-1|.|TRBD1|TRBV19|15
TGTGCCAGTAAAATGGGGACAGGTGTTGACACTGAAGCTTTCTTT
CASKMGTGVDTEAFF
>TRBJ2-2|.|.|TRBV6-1|8
TGTGCCGGCGGGGAGCTGTTTTTT
CAGGELFF
>TRBJ2-2|many|.|TRBV27|12
TGTGCCAGCATTGATCTCACCGGGGAGCTGTTTTTT
CASIDLTGELFF
>TRBJ2-7|many|.|TRBV28|15
TGTGCCAGCAGTTTATCTCAGGGATTAGCCTACGAGCAGTACTTC
CASSLSQGLAYEQYF
>TRBJ1-1|.|TRBD1|TRBV6-5|16
TGTGCCAGCAGTTACTCCCGACAGGGTGGGGGCACTGAAGCTTTCTTT
CASSYSRQGGGTEAFF
>TRBJ2-7|few|.|TRBV12-3/TRBV12-4|13
TGTGCCAGTGGGGGCGGCAGCTCCTACGAGCAGTACTTC
CASGGGSSYEQYF
>TRBJ2-5|many|.|TRBV5-1|16
TGCGCCAGCAGCTTGGACGGTAGGCGGGACCAAGAGACCCAGTACTTC
CASSLDGRRDQETQYF
>TRBJ2-2|many|TRBD1|TRBV6-1|14
TGTGCCAGCAGTAGACAGGGGGCGTCGGGGGAGCTGTTTTTT
CASSRQGASGELFF
>TRBJ1-5|many|.|TRBV4-2|16
TGTGCCAGCAGCCAAGATAGGACACGGTCCAATCAGCCCCAGCATTTT
CASSQDRTRSNQPQHF
>TRBJ2-7|many|.|TRBV11-2|13
TGTGCCAGCAGCTTCGGGGTCGGTTACGAGCAGTACTTC
CASSFGVGYEQYF
>TRBJ1-1|many|.|TRBV19|14
TGTGCCAGTAGGGTCTTTGCTGGGAACACTGAAGCTTTCTTT
CASRVFAGNTEAFF
>TRBJ2-5|.|.|TRBV6-2/TRBV6-3|15
TGTGCCAGCAGTCGAGAGCTGGGGGGCCGAGAGACCCAGTACTTC
CASSRELGGRETQYF
>TRBJ2-7|many|.|TRBV7-2|16
TGTGCCAGCAGCTTAGTAGCTGGGGGCAGACCCTACGAGCAGTACTTC
CASSLVAGGRPYEQYF
>TRBJ2-7|many|.|TRBV4-1|17
TGCGCCAGCAGCCAAGATATTTATAGCGGAAAGGTGTACGAGCAGTACTTC
CASSQDIYSGKVYEQYF
>TRBJ2-7|many|.|TRBV7-2|14
TGTGCCAGCAGCCCAGGGACGGGAACTCGGGAGCAGTACTTC
CASSPGTGTREQYF
>TRBJ2-3|few|.|TRBV12-3/TRBV12-4|16
TGTGCCAGCACTACTCGACACATCGCTCCCACAGATACGCAGTATTTT
CASTTRHIAPTDTQYF
>TRBJ2-7|many|.|TRBV4-1|11
TGCGCCAGCAGCCAAGGTCTCGAGCAGTACTTC
CASSQGLEQYF
>TRBJ2-7|many|.|TRBV18|14
TGTGCCAGCTCACCAATAGGAAACTCCTACGAGCAGTACTTC
CASSPIGNSYEQYF
>TRBJ2-7|.|.|TRBV28|13
TGTGCCAGCACCTCTGACGGGGGCTACGAGCAGTACTTC
CASTSDGGYEQYF
>TRBJ1-2|.|TRBD1|TRBV12-3/TRBV12-4|13
TGTGCCAGCAGCTACAGGGGGCTCTATGGCTACACCTTC
CASSYRGLYGYTF
>TRBJ2-5|medium-sized|TRBD2|TRBV15|17
TGTGCCACCAGCAGAGCTCCTAGCGGGAAGGGGCCAGAGACCCAGTACTTC
CATSRAPSGKGPETQYF
>TRBJ2-5|many|TRBD2|TRBV6-2/TRBV6-3|16
TGTGCCAGCAGTTATTTCGGAGCGGGAGTTCGAGAGACCCAGTACTTC
CASSYFGAGVRETQYF
>TRBJ2-7|.|TRBD1|TRBV7-2|14
TGTGCCAGCAGCATAAGGACAGGGTACTCCGAGCAGTACTTC
CASSIRTGYSEQYF
>TRBJ1-1|many|.|TRBV7-2|17
TGTGCCAGCAGCCCCCGGGCAGGGAGGGAGTTGAACACTGAAGCTTTCTTT
CASSPRAGRELNTEAFF
>TRBJ1-5|medium-sized|.|TRBV6-1|13
TGTGCCAGCAGTGATTGGGTGGATCAGCCCCAGCATTTT
CASSDWVDQPQHF
>TRBJ2-5|once|.|TRBV12-3/TRBV12-4|15
TGTGCCAGCACTCCTGCCGAAGGACATCAAGAGACCCAGTACTTC
CASTPAEGHQETQYF
>TRBJ1-5|.|.|TRBV6-1|15
TGTGCCATCAGTGAAGCACATTATAGCAATCAGCCCCAGCATTTT
CAISEAHYSNQPQHF
>TRBJ1-1|many|.|TRBV29-1|15
TGCAGCGTTGAAGATGGGCCCCAGGGGCACACTGAAGCTTTCTTT
CSVEDGPQGHTEAFF
>TRBJ1-6|few|.|TRBV28|16
TGTGCCAGCAGATTAGGGGCGGGGGAAGGAAGAACACCCCTCCACTTT
CASRLGAGEGRTPLHF
>TRBJ2-5|many|.|TRBV2|12
TGTGCCAGCAGTGTCTACCGGGAGACCCAGTACTTC
CASSVYRETQYF
>TRBJ2-2|many|.|TRBV14|13
TGTGCCAGCAGCTCCTTAGGTCCCGGGGAGCTGTTTTTT
CASSSLGPGELFF
>TRBJ2-7|.|TRBD2|TRBV6-1|17
TGTGCCAGCAGTCTCGGGACTAGCGGTTCTCTTAACTACGAGCAGTACTTC
CASSLGTSGSLNYEQYF
>TRBJ2-5|.|.|TRBV12-3/TRBV12-4|14
TGTGCCAGCAGTTTAGAAAGGCGCGCAGAGACCCAGTACTTC
CASSLERRAETQYF
>TRBJ1-5|many|TRBD1|TRBV28|15
TGTGCCAGCAGTTTGCTACAGGGGAATCATCAGCCCCAGCATTTT
CASSLLQGNHQPQHF
>TRBJ2-2|.|.|TRBV7-2|14
TGTGCCAGCAGCTTAGTAAAAGGATCCGGGGAGCTGTTTTTT
CASSLVKGSGELFF
>TRBJ2-7|once|.|TRBV7-9|12
TGTGCCAGCAGCTTGGATAAGGGGAGGCAGTACTTC
CASSLDKGRQYF
>TRBJ2-7|many|.|TRBV20-1|14
TGCAGTGCTAGAGATATTGGGCGGACCTACGAGCAGTACTTC
CSARDIGRTYEQYF
>TRBJ1-1|few|TRBD1|TRBV5-1|15
TGCGCCAGCAGCGGACAGGGAATAATTGAGACTGAAGCTTTCTTT
CASSGQGIIETEAFF